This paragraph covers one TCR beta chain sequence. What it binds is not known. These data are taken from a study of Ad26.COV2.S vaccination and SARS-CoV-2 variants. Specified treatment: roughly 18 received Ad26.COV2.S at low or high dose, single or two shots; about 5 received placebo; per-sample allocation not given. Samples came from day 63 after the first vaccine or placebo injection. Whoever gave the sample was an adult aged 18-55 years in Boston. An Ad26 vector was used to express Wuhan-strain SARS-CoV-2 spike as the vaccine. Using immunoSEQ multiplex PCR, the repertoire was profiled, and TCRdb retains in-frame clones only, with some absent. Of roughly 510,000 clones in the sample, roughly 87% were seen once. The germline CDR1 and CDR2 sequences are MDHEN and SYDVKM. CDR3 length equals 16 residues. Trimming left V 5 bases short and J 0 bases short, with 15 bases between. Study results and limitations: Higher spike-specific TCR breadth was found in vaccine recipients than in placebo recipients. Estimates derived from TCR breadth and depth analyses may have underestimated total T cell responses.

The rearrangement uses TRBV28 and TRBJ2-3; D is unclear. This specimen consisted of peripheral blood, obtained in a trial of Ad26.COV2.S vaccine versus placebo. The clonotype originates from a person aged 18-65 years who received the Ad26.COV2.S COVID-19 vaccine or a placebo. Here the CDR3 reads CASSPTKTWSTDTQYF. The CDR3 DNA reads TGTGCCAGCAGTCCCACGAAGACATGGAGCACAGATACGCAGTATTTT.